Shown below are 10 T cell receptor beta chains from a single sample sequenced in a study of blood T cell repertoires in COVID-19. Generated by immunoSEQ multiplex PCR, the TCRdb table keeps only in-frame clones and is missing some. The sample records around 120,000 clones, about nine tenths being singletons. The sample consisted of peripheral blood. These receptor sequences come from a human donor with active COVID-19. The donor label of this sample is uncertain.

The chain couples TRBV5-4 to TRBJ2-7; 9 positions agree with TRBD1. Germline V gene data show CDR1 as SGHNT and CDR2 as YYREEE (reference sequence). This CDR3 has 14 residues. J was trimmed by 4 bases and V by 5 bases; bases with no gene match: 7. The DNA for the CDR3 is TGTGCCAGCAGTAGGGGACAGGGTCGGTACGAGCAGTACTTC. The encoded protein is CASSRGQGRYEQYF.

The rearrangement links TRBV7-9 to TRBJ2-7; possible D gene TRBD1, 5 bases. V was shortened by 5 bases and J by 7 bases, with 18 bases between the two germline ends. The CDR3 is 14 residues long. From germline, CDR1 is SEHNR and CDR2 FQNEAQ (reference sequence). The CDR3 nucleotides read TGTGCCAGCAGCCGAGACAGCCTCTCGGCTGAGCAGTACTTC. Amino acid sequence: CASSRDSLSAEQYF.

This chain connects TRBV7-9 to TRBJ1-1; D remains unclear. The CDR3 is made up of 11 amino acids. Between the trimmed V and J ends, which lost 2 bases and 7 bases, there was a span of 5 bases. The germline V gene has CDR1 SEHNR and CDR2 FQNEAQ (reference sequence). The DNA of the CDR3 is TGTGCCAGCAGCTTATTACTTGAAGCTTTCTTT. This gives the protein CASSLLLEAFF. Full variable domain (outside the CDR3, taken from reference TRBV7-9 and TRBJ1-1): DTGVSQNPRHKITKRGQNVTFRCDPISEHNRLYWYRQTLGQGPEFLTYFQNEAQLEKSRLLSDRFSAERPKGSFSTLEIQRTEQGDSAMYLCASSLLLEAFFGQGTRLTVV.

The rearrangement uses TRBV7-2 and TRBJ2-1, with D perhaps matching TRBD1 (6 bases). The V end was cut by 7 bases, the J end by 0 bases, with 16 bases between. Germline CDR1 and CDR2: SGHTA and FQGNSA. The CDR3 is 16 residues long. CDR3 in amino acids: CASNVGDKLSYNEQFF. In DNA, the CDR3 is TGTGCCAGCAATGTGGGGGACAAACTCTCCTACAATGAGCAGTTCTTC.

CDR3 coding DNA: TGTGCCAGCAGTTACGCAGGACAGAAGAATTCACCCCTCCACTTT. Amino acid sequence: CASSYAGQKNSPLHF. This chain connects TRBV6-6 to TRBJ1-6; possible D gene TRBD1, 6 bases. V shed 2 bases and J shed 7 bases, with 12 bases lying between them. Germline V gives CDR1 MNHNY, CDR2 SVGAGI (reference sequence). This CDR3 spans 15 amino acids.

CDR3 bases: TGCGCCAGCAGCTCAATACAGGGGGACTATGGCTACACCTTC. Translation: CASSSIQGDYGYTF. The rearrangement links TRBV5-1 to TRBJ1-2; 8 bases fit TRBD1. The CDR3 runs 14 residues. Trimming removed 3 bases from V and 3 bases from J; junction bases left unmatched: 4. Germline assignment: CDR1 SGHRS and CDR2 YFSETQ.

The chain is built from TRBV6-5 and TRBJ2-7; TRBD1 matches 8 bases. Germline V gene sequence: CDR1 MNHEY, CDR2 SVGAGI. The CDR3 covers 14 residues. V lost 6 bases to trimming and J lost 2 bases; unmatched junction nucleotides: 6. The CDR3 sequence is CASREDRVPYEQYF. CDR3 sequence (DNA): TGTGCCAGCAGAGAGGACAGGGTTCCCTACGAGCAGTACTTC.

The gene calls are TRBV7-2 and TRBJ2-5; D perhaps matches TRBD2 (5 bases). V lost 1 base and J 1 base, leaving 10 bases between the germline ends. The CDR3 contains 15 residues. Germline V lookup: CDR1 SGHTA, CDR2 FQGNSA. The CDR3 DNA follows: TGTGCCAGCAGCTTAGGTAGCGCCTCCCAAGAGACCCAGTACTTC. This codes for CASSLGSASQETQYF.

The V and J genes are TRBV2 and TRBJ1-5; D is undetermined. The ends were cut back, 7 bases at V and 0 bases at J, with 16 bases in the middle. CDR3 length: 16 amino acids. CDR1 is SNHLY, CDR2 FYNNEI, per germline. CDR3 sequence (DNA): TGTGCCAGCACGGGGAGGAGGACCGATAGCAATCAGCCCCAGCATTTT. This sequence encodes CASTGRRTDSNQPQHF.

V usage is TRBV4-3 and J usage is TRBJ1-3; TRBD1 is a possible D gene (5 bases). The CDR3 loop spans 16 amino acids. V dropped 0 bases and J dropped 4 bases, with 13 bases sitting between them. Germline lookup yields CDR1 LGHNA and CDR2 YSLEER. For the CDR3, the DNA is TGCGCCAGCAGCCAAGATCGTCCAGGGTTCGGAAACACCATATATTTT. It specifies CASSQDRPGFGNTIYF.